These 28 T cell receptor beta chains share one sample of origin, sequenced in a study of blood T cell repertoires in COVID-19. This table comes from immunoSEQ multiplex PCR, and its TCRdb copy is limited to in-frame clones, with some not included. The sample records roughly 57,000 clones, roughly 77% being singletons. Input material: peripheral blood. The receptor set was obtained from an older man with active or convalescent COVID-19.

The CDR3 DNA follows: TGCGCCAGCAGTGAGGACACAAACACAGATACGCAGTATTTT. This sequence encodes CASSEDTNTDTQYF. The chain is built from TRBV10-1 and TRBJ2-3; D is unclear. Germline CDR1 WNHNN, CDR2 SYGVQD (reference sequence). Trimming left V 2 bases short and J 2 bases short, with 8 bases between. This CDR3 contains 14 residues.

The chain has TRBV28 and TRBJ1-4; D gene uncertain. The CDR3 contains 14 residues. Germline V gene lookup returns CDR1 MDHEN and CDR2 SYDVKM. Trimming cost V 3 bases and J 0 bases, with 5 bases left between them. The DNA for the CDR3 is TGTGCCAGCAGTTTCCTTTCAACTAATGAAAAACTGTTTTTT. It is translated as CASSFLSTNEKLFF.

V and J are TRBV2 and TRBJ2-5; D is possibly TRBD2 (5 bases). V was pared by 6 bases and J by 1 base, with 9 bases between. The CDR3 sequence is 13 residues long. Germline values: CDR1 SNHLY, CDR2 FYNNEI. The CDR3: CASRKDSQETQYF. The CDR3, as DNA: TGTGCCAGCAGAAAGGACTCCCAAGAGACCCAGTACTTC.

V and J are TRBV7-3 and TRBJ2-3, with D maybe TRBD1 (6 bases). V shed 5 bases and J shed 5 bases, with 11 bases lying between them. The CDR3 length is 13 residues. Germline CDR1 SGHTA, CDR2 FQGTGA. The CDR3 DNA reads TGTGCCAGCAGCCTACAGGGCCTAGATACGCAGTATTTT. It translates to CASSLQGLDTQYF.

This chain connects TRBV3-1 (or the pseudogene TRBV3-2) to TRBJ1-1; 9 bases are shared with TRBD1. In germline, CDR1 is LGHDT, CDR2 YNNKEL (reference sequence). The CDR3 sequence is 14 residues long. With 4 bases clipped from V and 5 bases from J, the junction kept 5 bases outside the gene matches. CDR3 loop: CASSLGQGLTEAFF. The CDR3 nucleotides read TGTGCCAGCAGCCTGGGACAGGGTTTGACTGAAGCTTTCTTT.

The chain employs TRBV6-5 and TRBJ1-1, with TRBD1 as a possible D gene (5 bases). Germline CDR1 and CDR2: MNHEY and SVGAGI. CDR3 length: 15 amino acids. Trimming removed 0 bases from V and 5 bases from J, with 13 bases in between. This chain's CDR3 is CASSYSWGRLTEAFF. For the CDR3, the DNA is TGTGCCAGCAGTTACTCTTGGGGCAGATTGACTGAAGCTTTCTTT.

V gene TRBV5-1 combines with J gene TRBJ1-2; 7 nucleotides match TRBD1. J gave up 0 bases and V 0 bases, and 8 bases lay outside the gene matches. CDR1 is SGHRS, CDR2 YFSETQ, per germline. The CDR3 loop spans 17 amino acids. The CDR3 DNA follows: TGCGCCAGCAGCTTGGACAGGGGTCTACGATCTAACTATGGCTACACCTTC. Translation: CASSLDRGLRSNYGYTF.

The chain couples TRBV6-6 to TRBJ2-1; 8 nucleotides match TRBD1. This CDR3 region has 15 residues. CDR1 and CDR2 (germline): MNHNY, SVGAGI (reference sequence). Losses at the gene ends were 1 base for V and 9 bases for J; bases not matched to a gene: 8. DNA of the CDR3: TGTGCCAGCAGTTACTATGGACAGGGTGCCAGTGAGCAGTTCTTC. Its protein product is CASSYYGQGASEQFF.

The table lists this clone with a few counts. This chain's CDR3 is CAISEGGDEAFF. The CDR3 DNA reads TGTGCCATCAGTGAAGGGGGAGACGAAGCTTTCTTT. The chain combines TRBV10-3 with TRBJ1-1; D is perhaps TRBD1 (6 bases). V was trimmed by 3 bases and J by 8 bases, leaving 10 bases between them. CDR3 length: 12 residues. Germline values: CDR1 ENHRY, CDR2 SYGVKD.

With regard to this clone: Just one base apart from a much larger clone, this may be a read error. The chain links TRBV11-2 to TRBJ2-7, with unresolved D. Trimming removed 2 bases from V and 3 bases from J, with 5 bases in between. The CDR3 sequence is 12 residues long. Germline loops: CDR1 SGHAT, CDR2 FQNNGV. Here the CDR3 reads CASSLSVYEQYF. In nucleotides, the CDR3 is TGTGCCAGCAGCTTATCGGTCTACGAGCAGTACTTC.

The table lists this clone with a count of one. This chain joins TRBV7-9 and TRBJ2-2; no reliable D call. Germline CDR1 SEHNR, CDR2 FQNEAQ (reference sequence). Trimming shortened V by 5 bases and J by 1 base, and 8 bases separated the two germline ends. The CDR3 is 14 residues long. The CDR3 sequence is CASSPTVNTGELFF. DNA for the CDR3: TGTGCCAGCAGCCCTACAGTGAACACCGGGGAGCTGTTTTTT.

The chain has TRBV5-4 and TRBJ2-3, with 13 bases fitting TRBD2. Per germline, CDR1 SGHNT and CDR2 YYREEE (reference sequence). V trimming: 0 bases; J trimming: 0 bases; junction bases outside the gene matches: 7. The CDR3 length is 19 residues. The CDR3 sequence: CASSLGTGLAGPSTDTQYF. CDR3 nucleotide sequence: TGTGCCAGCAGCTTGGGGACGGGACTAGCGGGACCTAGCACAGATACGCAGTATTTT.

The rearrangement uses TRBV4-3 and TRBJ1-2; D is unclear. This CDR3 has 15 residues. CDR1 is LGHNA, CDR2 YSLEER, per germline. The V end lost 2 bases, the J end lost 1 base, and 11 bases lay between the germline ends. CDR3 protein: CASSQTIYRNYGYTF. CDR3 in DNA: TGCGCCAGCAGCCAAACAATTTACCGTAACTATGGCTACACCTTC.

This chain joins TRBV13 and TRBJ1-1; TRBD1 matches 9 bases. This CDR3 is 14 amino acids long. Germline V gene data show CDR1 as PRHDT and CDR2 as FYEKMQ (reference sequence). The ends lost 0 bases at V and 5 bases at J; junction bases unmatched: 1. As DNA, the CDR3 is TGTGCCAGCAGCTTAGGGACAGGGGGAACTGAAGCTTTCTTT. Amino acid sequence: CASSLGTGGTEAFF.

The chain links TRBV18 to TRBJ1-2, with D unclear. The CDR3 loop spans 15 amino acids. V was clipped by 5 bases and J by 3 bases, with 16 bases between them. The germline CDR1 and CDR2 sequences are KGHSH and LQKENI. The CDR3 bases are TGTGCCAGCTCAGAGGGTCACAAGGTTCACTATGGCTACACCTTC. Translated: CASSEGHKVHYGYTF.

V is TRBV19 and J is TRBJ2-6; D is undetermined. Trimming shortened V by 7 bases and J by 0 bases, and 10 bases separated the two germline ends. The length of the CDR3 is 15 residues. Germline values: CDR1 LNHDA, CDR2 SQIVND (reference sequence). The CDR3: CASKAHNSGANVLTF. In DNA form, the CDR3 reads TGTGCCAGTAAAGCCCATAACTCTGGGGCCAACGTCCTGACTTTC.

The gene calls are TRBV14 and TRBJ1-1; D uncertain. Per the germline V gene, CDR1 is SGHDN and CDR2 is FVKESK. The CDR3 totals 13 residues. V was clipped by 7 bases and J by 0 bases, with 9 bases between them. The CDR3, as DNA: TGTGCCAGCACGTGGACTCTGAACACTGAAGCTTTCTTT. Translating it yields CASTWTLNTEAFF. The full variable domain, in which reference TRBV14 and TRBJ1-1 provide the parts outside the CDR3, is EAGVTQFPSHSVIEKGQTVTLRCDPISGHDNLYWYRRVMGKEIKFLLHFVKESKQDESGMPNNRFLAERTGGTYSTLKVQPAELEDSGVYFCASTWTLNTEAFFGQGTRLTVV.

The rearrangement uses TRBV29-1 and TRBJ1-2, with 8 bases lining up with TRBD1. Germline V lookup: CDR1 SQVTM, CDR2 ANQGSEA. This CDR3 is 16 amino acids long. With 4 bases clipped from V and 3 bases from J, the junction kept 13 bases outside the gene matches. In DNA form, the CDR3 reads TGCAGCGTTGTAAGACCCCCCGGGACAGGAGACTATGGCTACACCTTC. Encoded protein: CSVVRPPGTGDYGYTF.

The rearrangement links TRBV7-6 to TRBJ2-2; 7 bases match TRBD1. V was pared by 5 bases and J by 5 bases, with 5 bases of the junction left unmatched. The CDR3 contains 14 residues. Germline-derived CDR1 and CDR2 are SGHVS and FNYEAQ. This chain's CDR3 is CASSHRQGTGELFF. The CDR3 coding sequence is TGTGCCAGCAGCCACAGACAGGGAACCGGGGAGCTGTTTTTT.

The rearrangement uses TRBV9 and TRBJ1-1; 7 bases align to TRBD1. CDR1 is SGDLS, CDR2 YYNGEE, per germline. The ends lost 0 bases at V and 1 base at J; junction bases unmatched: 6. This CDR3 is built from 16 residues. CDR3 residues: CASSVDPGTENTEAFF. CDR3 DNA sequence: TGTGCCAGCAGCGTAGATCCCGGGACAGAGAACACTGAAGCTTTCTTT.

As for this clone: Other nucleotide sequences in the sample specify the same CDR3. The V and J genes are TRBV6-1 and TRBJ1-2; D is undetermined. Germline CDR1 and CDR2: MNHNS and SASEGT. The CDR3 sequence is 12 residues long. V shed 2 bases and J shed 4 bases, with 5 bases lying between them. CDR3 coding DNA: TGTGCCAGCAGTGAACCCGGCTATGGCTACACCTTC. The encoded protein is CASSEPGYGYTF.

The chain recombines TRBV6-1 with TRBJ2-7; 10 bases fit TRBD2. Germline V gives CDR1 MNHNS, CDR2 SASEGT. CDR3 length: 15 residues. V was pared by 3 bases and J by 4 bases, with 6 bases of the junction left unmatched. The CDR3 DNA reads as TGTGCCAGCAGTGACCCTAGCGGGAGAGGTTACGAGCAGTACTTC. This sequence encodes CASSDPSGRGYEQYF.

This clone was observed a few times. V and J are TRBV7-9 and TRBJ1-2; 9 nucleotides agree with TRBD1. The CDR3 runs to 15 residues. CDR1 is SEHNR and CDR2 is FQNEAQ in the germline V gene (reference sequence). V lost 2 bases to trimming and J lost 6 bases; unmatched junction nucleotides: 7. The CDR3 DNA reads as TGTGCCAGCAGCTTAACTGGGACAGGGTTAAATGGCTACACCTTC. Protein sequence: CASSLTGTGLNGYTF.

The chain couples TRBV19 to TRBJ2-2; TRBD2 matches at 9 bases. CDR1 and CDR2 from the germline V gene are LNHDA and SQIVND (reference sequence). Losses at the gene ends were 0 bases for V and 7 bases for J; bases not matched to a gene: 12. The CDR3 loop spans 18 amino acids. The CDR3 nucleotides read TGTGCCAGTAGTATAGATTTACGTTTAGCGGGAGTCGTCGGGGAGCTGTTTTTT. It translates to CASSIDLRLAGVVGELFF.

The chain couples TRBV29-1 to TRBJ2-7; 10 positions match TRBD1. The J segment lost 4 bases and the V segment lost 6 bases, leaving 6 bases of the junction unmatched. CDR3 length equals 13 residues. Germline-derived CDR1 and CDR2 are SQVTM and ANQGSEA. CDR3 sequence: CSVPGQGLYEQYF. The CDR3, as DNA: TGCAGCGTGCCGGGACAGGGGCTGTACGAGCAGTACTTC.

The chain carries TRBV20-1 and TRBJ2-7; D possibly corresponds to TRBD2 (6 bases). Trimming cost V 3 bases and J 2 bases, with 11 bases left between them. Germline CDR1 reads DFQATT; CDR2 reads SNEGSKA (reference sequence). CDR3 length equals 13 residues. The CDR3: CSASRRGAYEQYF. As DNA, the CDR3 is TGCAGTGCTAGTCGGCGGGGTGCCTACGAGCAGTACTTC.

The count of this clone is one. The chain employs TRBV15 and TRBJ1-1, with D possibly TRBD1 on 5 matching bases. V shed 5 bases and J shed 0 bases, with 10 bases lying between them. Germline CDR1 and CDR2: LNHNV and YYDKDF (reference sequence). The CDR3 loop spans 14 amino acids. The CDR3 nucleotides are TGTGCCACCAGCCTAACGACAGTGAACACTGAAGCTTTCTTT. Its translation: CATSLTTVNTEAFF. Full variable domain (rest looked up from reference TRBV15 and TRBJ1-1): DAMVIQNPRYQVTQFGKPVTLSCSQTLNHNVMYWYQQKSSQAPKLLFHYYDKDFNNEADTPDNFQSRRPNTSFCFLDIRSPGLGDTAMYLCATSLTTVNTEAFFGQGTRLTVV.

The V and J genes are TRBV24-1 and TRBJ2-3, with 9 bases identical to TRBD2. Trimming at V came to 0 bases and at J to 4 bases, leaving 7 bases not matched to a gene. CDR1 is KGHDR and CDR2 is SFDVKD in the germline V gene. The CDR3 sequence is 17 residues long. The CDR3 loop reads CATSDLYMAGGPDTQYF. CDR3 coding DNA: TGTGCCACCAGTGATTTGTATATGGCGGGAGGGCCAGATACGCAGTATTTT.